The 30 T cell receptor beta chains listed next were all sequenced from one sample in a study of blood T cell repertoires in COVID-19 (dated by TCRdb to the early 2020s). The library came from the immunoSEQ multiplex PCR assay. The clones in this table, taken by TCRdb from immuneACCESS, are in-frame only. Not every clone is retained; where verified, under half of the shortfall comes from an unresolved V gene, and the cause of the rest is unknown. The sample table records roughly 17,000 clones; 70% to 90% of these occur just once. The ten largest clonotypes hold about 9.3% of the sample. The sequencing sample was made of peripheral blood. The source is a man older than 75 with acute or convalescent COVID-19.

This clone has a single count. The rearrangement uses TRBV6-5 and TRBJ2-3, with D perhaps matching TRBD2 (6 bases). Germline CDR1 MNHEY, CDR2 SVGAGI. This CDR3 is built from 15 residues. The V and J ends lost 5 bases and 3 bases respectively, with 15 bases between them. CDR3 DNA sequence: TGTGCCAGCAGTACCGACTCAGGAGGGACAGATACGCAGTATTTT. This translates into CASSTDSGGTDTQYF.

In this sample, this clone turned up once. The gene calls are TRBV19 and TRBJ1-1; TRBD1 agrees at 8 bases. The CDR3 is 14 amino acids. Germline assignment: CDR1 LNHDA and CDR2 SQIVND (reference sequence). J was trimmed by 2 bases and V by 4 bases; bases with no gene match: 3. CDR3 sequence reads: CASSTQGVNTEAFF. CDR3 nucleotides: TGTGCCAGTAGTACACAGGGGGTCAACACTGAAGCTTTCTTT.

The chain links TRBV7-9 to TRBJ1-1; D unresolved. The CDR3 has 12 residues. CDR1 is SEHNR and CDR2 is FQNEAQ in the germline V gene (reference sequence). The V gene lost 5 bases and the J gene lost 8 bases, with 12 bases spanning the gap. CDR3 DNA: TGTGCCAGCAGCCCCTACATCGGGGAAGCTTTCTTT. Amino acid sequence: CASSPYIGEAFF.

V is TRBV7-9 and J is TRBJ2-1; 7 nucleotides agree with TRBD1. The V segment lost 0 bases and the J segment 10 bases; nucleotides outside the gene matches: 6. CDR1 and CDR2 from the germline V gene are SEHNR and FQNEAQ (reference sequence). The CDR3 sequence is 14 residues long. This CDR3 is CASSLAEQGREQFF. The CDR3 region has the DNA TGTGCCAGCAGCTTAGCGGAACAGGGGAGAGAGCAGTTCTTC.

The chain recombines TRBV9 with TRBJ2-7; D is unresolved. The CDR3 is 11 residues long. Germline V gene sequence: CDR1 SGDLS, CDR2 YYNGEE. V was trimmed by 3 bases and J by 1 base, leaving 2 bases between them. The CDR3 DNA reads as TGTGCCAGCAGCGCGTCCTACGAGCAGTACTTC. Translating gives CASSASYEQYF.

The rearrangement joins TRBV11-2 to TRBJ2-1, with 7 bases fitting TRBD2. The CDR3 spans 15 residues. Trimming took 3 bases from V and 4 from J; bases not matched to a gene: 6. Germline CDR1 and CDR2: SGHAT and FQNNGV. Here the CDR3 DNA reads TGTGCCAGCAGCTTGGGGAGGGCCCGGTACAATGAGCAGTTCTTC. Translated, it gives CASSLGRARYNEQFF.

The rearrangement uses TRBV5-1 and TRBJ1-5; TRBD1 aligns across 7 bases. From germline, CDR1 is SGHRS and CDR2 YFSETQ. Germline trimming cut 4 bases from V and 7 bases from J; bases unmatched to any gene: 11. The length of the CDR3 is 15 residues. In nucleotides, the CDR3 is TGCGCCAGCAGCCCTTTAGGGACAGTAGGCCAGCCCCAGCATTTT. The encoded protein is CASSPLGTVGQPQHF.

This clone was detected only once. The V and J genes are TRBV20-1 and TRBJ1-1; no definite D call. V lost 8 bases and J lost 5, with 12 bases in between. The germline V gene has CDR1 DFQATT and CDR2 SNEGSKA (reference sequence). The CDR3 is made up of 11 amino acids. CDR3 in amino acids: CSLSRETEAFF. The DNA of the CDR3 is TGCAGTCTTTCGAGGGAGACTGAAGCTTTCTTT.

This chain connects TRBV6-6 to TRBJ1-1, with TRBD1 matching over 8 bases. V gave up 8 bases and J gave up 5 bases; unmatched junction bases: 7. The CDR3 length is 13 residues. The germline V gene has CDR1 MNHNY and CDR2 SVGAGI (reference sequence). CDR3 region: CASLGQGGTEAFF. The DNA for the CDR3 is TGTGCCAGCCTCGGACAGGGAGGGACTGAAGCTTTCTTT.

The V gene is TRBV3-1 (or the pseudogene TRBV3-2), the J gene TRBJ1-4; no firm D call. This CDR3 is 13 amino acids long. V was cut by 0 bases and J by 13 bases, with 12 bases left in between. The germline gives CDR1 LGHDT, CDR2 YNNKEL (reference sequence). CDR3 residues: CASSQDLRSLLFF. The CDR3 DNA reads TGTGCCAGCAGCCAAGATCTTCGTTCACTACTGTTTTTT.

CDR3 protein: CASSPPRTGFTGELFF. The CDR3 nucleotides read TGTGCCAGCAGCCCGCCGAGAACAGGGTTCACCGGGGAGCTGTTTTTT. V usage is TRBV3-1 (or the pseudogene TRBV3-2) and J usage is TRBJ2-2; tentative D call: TRBD1 (6 bases). V lost 4 bases and J lost 4, with 16 bases in between. The CDR3 contains 16 residues. Germline assignment: CDR1 LGHDT and CDR2 YNNKEL (reference sequence).

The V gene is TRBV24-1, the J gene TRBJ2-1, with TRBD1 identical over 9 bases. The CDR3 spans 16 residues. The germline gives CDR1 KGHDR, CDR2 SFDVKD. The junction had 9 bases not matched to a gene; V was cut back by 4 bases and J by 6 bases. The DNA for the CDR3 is TGTGCCACCAGTGACGGTCCCGGGACAGGGAGCAATGAGCAGTTCTTC. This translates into CATSDGPGTGSNEQFF.

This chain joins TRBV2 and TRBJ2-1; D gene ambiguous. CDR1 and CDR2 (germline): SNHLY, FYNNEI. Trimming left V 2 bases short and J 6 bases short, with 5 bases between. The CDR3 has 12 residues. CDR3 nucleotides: TGTGCCAGCAGTGAAACGGGCAATGAGCAGTTCTTC. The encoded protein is CASSETGNEQFF.

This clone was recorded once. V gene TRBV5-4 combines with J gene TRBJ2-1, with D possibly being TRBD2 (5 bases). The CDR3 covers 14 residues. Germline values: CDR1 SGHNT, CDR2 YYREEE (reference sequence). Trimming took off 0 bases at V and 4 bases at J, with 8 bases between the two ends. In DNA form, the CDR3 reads TGTGCCAGCAGCTTGGGCGGACTTTACAATGAGCAGTTCTTC. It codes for CASSLGGLYNEQFF. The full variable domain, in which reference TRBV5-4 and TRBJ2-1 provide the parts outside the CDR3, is ETGVTQSPTHLIKTRGQQVTLRCSSQSGHNTVSWYQQALGQGPQFIFQYYREEENGRGNFPPRFSGLQFPNYSSELNVNALELDDSALYLCASSLGGLYNEQFFGPGTRLTVL.

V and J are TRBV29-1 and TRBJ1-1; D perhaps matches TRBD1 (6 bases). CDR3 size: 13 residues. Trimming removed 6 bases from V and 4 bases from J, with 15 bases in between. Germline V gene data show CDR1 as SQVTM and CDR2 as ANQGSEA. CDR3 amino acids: CSVGAGVSTEAFF. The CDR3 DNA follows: TGCAGCGTGGGGGCAGGGGTTAGCACTGAAGCTTTCTTT.

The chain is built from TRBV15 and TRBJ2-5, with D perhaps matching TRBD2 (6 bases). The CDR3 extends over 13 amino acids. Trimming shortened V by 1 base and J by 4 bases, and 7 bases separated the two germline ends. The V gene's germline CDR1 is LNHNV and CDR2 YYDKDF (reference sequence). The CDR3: CATSRVGGETQYF. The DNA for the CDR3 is TGTGCCACCAGCAGAGTGGGGGGAGAGACCCAGTACTTC. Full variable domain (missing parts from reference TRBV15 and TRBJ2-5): DAMVIQNPRYQVTQFGKPVTLSCSQTLNHNVMYWYQQKSSQAPKLLFHYYDKDFNNEADTPDNFQSRRPNTSFCFLDIRSPGLGDTAMYLCATSRVGGETQYFGPGTRLLVL.

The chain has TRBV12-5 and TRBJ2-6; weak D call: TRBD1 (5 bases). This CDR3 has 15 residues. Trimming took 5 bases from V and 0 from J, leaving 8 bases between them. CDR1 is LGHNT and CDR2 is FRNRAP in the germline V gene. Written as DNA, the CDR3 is TGTGCTAGTGGTACAGGTATCTCTGGGGCCAACGTCCTGACTTTC. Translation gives CASGTGISGANVLTF.

The CDR3 region is CASSWDSFSGELFF. CDR3 nucleotide sequence: TGCGCCAGCAGCTGGGACTCGTTTTCCGGGGAGCTGTTTTTT. The chain joins TRBV5-1 to TRBJ2-2, with D perhaps TRBD2 (6 bases). Germline V CDR1 and CDR2: SGHRS, YFSETQ. V lost 3 bases to trimming and J lost 6 bases, with 12 bases between them. This CDR3 spans 14 amino acids.

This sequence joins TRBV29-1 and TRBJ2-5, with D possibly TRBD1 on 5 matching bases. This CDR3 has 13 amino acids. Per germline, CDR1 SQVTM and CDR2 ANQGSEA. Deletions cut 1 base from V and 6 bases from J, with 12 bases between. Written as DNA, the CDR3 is TGCAGCGTTGAAGTGTCAGGGATGAAGACCCAGTACTTC. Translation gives CSVEVSGMKTQYF.

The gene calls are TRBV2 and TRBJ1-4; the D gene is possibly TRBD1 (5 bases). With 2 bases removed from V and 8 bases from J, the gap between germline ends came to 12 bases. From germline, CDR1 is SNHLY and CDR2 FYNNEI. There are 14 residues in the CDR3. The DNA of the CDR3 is TGTGCCAGCAGTGAATATACGTACAGGGAAAAACTGTTTTTT. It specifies CASSEYTYREKLFF. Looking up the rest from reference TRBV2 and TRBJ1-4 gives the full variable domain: EPEVTQTPSHQVTQMGQEVILRCVPISNHLYFYWYRQILGQKVEFLVSFYNNEISEKSEIFDDQFSVERPDGSNFTLKIRSTKLEDSAMYFCASSEYTYREKLFFGSGTQLSVL.

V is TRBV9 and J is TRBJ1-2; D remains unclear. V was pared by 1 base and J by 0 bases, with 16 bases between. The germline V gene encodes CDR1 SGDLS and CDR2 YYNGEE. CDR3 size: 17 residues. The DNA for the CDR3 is TGTGCCAGCAGCGTATCGGAGGGATGGGTTACTAACTATGGCTACACCTTC. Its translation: CASSVSEGWVTNYGYTF.

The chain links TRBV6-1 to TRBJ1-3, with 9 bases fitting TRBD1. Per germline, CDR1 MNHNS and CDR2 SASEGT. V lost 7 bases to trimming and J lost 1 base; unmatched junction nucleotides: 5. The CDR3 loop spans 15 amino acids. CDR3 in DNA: TGTGCCAGCACTCCCGGGACAGGGTCTGGAAACACCATATATTTT. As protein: CASTPGTGSGNTIYF.

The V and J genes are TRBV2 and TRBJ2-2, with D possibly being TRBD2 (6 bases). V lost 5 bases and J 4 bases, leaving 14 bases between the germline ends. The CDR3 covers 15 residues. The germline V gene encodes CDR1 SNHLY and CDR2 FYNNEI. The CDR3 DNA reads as TGTGCCAGCAGTAGGGACTTCGGGGGCACCGGGGAGCTGTTTTTT. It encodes CASSRDFGGTGELFF.

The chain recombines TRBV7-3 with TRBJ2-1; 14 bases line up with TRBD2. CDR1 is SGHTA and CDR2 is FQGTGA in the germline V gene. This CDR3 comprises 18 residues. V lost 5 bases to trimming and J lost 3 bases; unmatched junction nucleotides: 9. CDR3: CASSLNAGTSGSYNEQFF. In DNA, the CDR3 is TGTGCCAGCAGCCTAAACGCGGGGACTAGCGGGAGCTACAATGAGCAGTTCTTC.

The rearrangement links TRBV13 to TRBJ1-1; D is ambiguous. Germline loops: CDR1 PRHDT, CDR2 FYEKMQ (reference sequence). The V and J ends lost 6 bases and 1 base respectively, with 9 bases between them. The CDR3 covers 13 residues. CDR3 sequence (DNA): TGTGCCAGCAGTTATGACAAGAACACTGAAGCTTTCTTT. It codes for CASSYDKNTEAFF.

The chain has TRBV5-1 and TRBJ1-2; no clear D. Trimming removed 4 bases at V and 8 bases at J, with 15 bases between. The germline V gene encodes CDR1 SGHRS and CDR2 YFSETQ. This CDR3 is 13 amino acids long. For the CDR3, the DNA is TGCGCCAGCAGCGCGGGCGGGAAGAAAGGCTACACCTTC. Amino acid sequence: CASSAGGKKGYTF.

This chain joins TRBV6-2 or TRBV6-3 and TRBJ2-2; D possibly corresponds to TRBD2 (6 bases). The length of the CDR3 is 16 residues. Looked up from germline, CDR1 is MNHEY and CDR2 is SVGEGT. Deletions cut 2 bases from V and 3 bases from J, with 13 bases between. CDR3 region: CASSYRLVGYTGELFF. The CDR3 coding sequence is TGTGCCAGCAGTTACCGACTAGTAGGGTACACCGGGGAGCTGTTTTTT.

The CDR3 spells CAISESNSNEQFF. The CDR3 DNA sequence: TGTGCCATCAGTGAGTCGAACAGTAATGAGCAGTTCTTC. The V gene is TRBV10-3, the J gene TRBJ2-1, with D unresolved. The CDR3 contains 13 residues. Between the trimmed V and J ends, which lost 0 bases and 7 bases, there was a span of 7 bases. Germline V gene data show CDR1 as ENHRY and CDR2 as SYGVKD.

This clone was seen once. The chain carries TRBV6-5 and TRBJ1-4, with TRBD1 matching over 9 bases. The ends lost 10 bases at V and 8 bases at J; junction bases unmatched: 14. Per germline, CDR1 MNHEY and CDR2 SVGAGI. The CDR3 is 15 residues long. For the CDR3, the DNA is TGTGCCACCTCGGAATTCGGGACAGGGAACGAAAAACTGTTTTTT. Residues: CATSEFGTGNEKLFF.

CDR3 amino acids: CASSPPEAGNQPQHF. The CDR3 DNA follows: TGTGCCAGCTCACCACCTGAGGCGGGCAATCAGCCCCAGCATTTT. This chain links TRBV18 with TRBJ1-5; D remains ambiguous. The germline CDR1 and CDR2 sequences are KGHSH and LQKENI. CDR3 length: 15 amino acids. Trimming removed 0 bases at V and 2 bases at J, with 8 bases between.